The 6 T cell receptor beta chains below were found in one sample sequenced in a study of tumor and adjacent non-tumor tissue in lung cancer. TCRbeta libraries were built with three rounds of nested PCR, modified from ARM-PCR. One entry per CDR3 protein results from TCRdb running MiXCR on the multiplex PCR reads. The sample shows 77,000 or so distinct CDR3 sequences, over 75% of them seen only once. This sample's RNA came from whole unsorted tissue. The specimen was lung tumor tissue. These receptor sequences come from a woman between 45 and 65 years old with non-small cell lung cancer.

This clonotype was seen once. The CDR3 is CARSEGASTYEQYF. CDR3 nucleotides: TGCGCCAGGAGCGAAGGGGCCAGCACCTACGAGCAGTACTTC. The V and J genes are TRBV5-1 and TRBJ2-7, with a weak D call TRBD1 (5 bases). The CDR3 has 14 amino acids. CDR1 is SGHRS, CDR2 YFSETQ, per germline. Trimming shortened V by 8 bases and J by 2 bases, and 17 bases separated the two germline ends.

This clonotype occurred once. The rearrangement uses TRBV19 and TRBJ2-5; TRBD1 agrees at 7 bases. The CDR3 is 15 residues long. V gave up 11 bases and J gave up 2 bases; unmatched junction bases: 14. Germline CDR1 reads LNHDA; CDR2 reads SQIVND (reference sequence). Here the CDR3 reads CASGSGQLVQETQYF. As DNA, the CDR3 is TGTGCCTCCGGGTCGGGACAGCTAGTACAAGAGACCCAGTACTTC.

Details on this clonotype: As the CDR3 is not closed by the conserved phenylalanine or tryptophan, this likely results from a read error. V and J are TRBV4-1 and TRBJ1-5; D might be TRBD1 (5 bases). The CDR3 runs to 15 residues. Germline V gene lookup returns CDR1 MGHRA and CDR2 YSYEKL. The CDR3 spells CASSQEGVSNQAQHC. For the CDR3, the DNA is TGCGCAAGCAGCCAAGAAGGGGTTAGCAATCAAGCCCAGCATTGT.

This clonotype occurred many times. This chain connects TRBV24-1 to TRBJ1-1; 8 nucleotides match TRBD1. The CDR3 contains 12 residues. Germline values: CDR1 KGHDR, CDR2 SFDVKD. V lost 11 bases and J lost 2; bases outside the gene matches: 3. The CDR3 loop reads CAIGQGNTEAFF. Here the CDR3 DNA reads TGTGCCATAGGACAGGGCAACACTGAAGCTTTCTTT.

This clonotype was observed a single time. The genes are TRBV10-3 and TRBJ2-7, with D perhaps matching TRBD1 or TRBD2 (5 bases each). In germline, CDR1 is ENHRY, CDR2 SYGVKD. This CDR3 is 16 amino acids long. V was clipped by 3 bases and J by 4 bases, with 19 bases between them. DNA for the CDR3: TGTGCCATCAGTGATGGGGGTGTGGGGTACTCATACGAGCAGTACTTC. Its translation: CAISDGGVGYSYEQYF.

On this clonotype itself: This likely comes from a read error, as the CDR3 has no conserved phenylalanine or tryptophan at its end. The rearrangement uses TRBV11-1 and TRBJ2-1, with TRBD2 identical over 15 bases. The length of the CDR3 is 14 residues. Germline assignment: CDR1 SGHAT and CDR2 FQDESV (reference sequence). Germline trimming cut 8 bases from V and 12 bases from J; bases unmatched to any gene: 8. CDR3 in DNA: TGTGCCAGCCACTCAGGACTAGCGGGAGGGTTGCAGTTCTTG. It codes for CASHSGLAGGLQFL.